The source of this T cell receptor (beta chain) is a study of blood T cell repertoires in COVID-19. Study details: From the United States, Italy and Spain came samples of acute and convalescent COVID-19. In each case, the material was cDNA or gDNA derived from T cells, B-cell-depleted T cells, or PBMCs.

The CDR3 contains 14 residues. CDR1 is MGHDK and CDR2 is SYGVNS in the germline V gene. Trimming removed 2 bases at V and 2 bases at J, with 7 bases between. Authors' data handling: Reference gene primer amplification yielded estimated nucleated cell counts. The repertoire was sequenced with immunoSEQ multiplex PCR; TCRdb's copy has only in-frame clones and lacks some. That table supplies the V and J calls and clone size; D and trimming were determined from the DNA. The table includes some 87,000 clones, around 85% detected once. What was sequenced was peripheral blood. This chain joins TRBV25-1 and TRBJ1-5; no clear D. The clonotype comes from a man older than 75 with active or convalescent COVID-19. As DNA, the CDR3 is TGTGCCAGCAGTGAACCAGGTGGCAATCAGCCCCAGCATTTT. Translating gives CASSEPGGNQPQHF.